This T cell receptor beta chain was documented in a study of blood T cell repertoires in COVID-19. The overall study: Material from acute and convalescent COVID-19 was sourced from the United States, Italy and Spain. The cDNA or gDNA used as material had been derived from T cells, B-cell-depleted T cells, or PBMCs.

V gave up 0 bases and J gave up 5 bases, with 16 bases separating them. Germline CDR1 is SGHTA and CDR2 is FQGTGA. This CDR3 is 17 amino acids long. Per the study methods: It was from reference gene primer amplification that nucleated cell counts were estimated. Data came from immunoSEQ multiplex PCR; TCRdb stores just in-frame clones and leaves some out. Clone size and the V and J calls come from that table; the DNA yielded D and trimming. The profile covers roughly 200,000 clones, with more than 75% appearing a single time and approximately 2.9% taken by the ten largest. This sequence joins TRBV7-3 and TRBJ2-2; TRBD2 is a possible D gene (5 bases). This clonotype was obtained from a man in his fifties or sixties with acute or convalescent COVID-19. Sequences were obtained from peripheral blood. CDR3 in DNA: TGTGCCAGCAGCTTAACGAGGGCAGAGAGGAGGACCGGGGAGCTGTTTTTT. As protein: CASSLTRAERRTGELFF. Full variable domain (missing parts from reference TRBV7-3 and TRBJ2-2): GAGVSQTPSNKVTEKGKYVELRCDPISGHTALYWYRQSLGQGPEFLIYFQGTGAADDSGLPNDRFFAVRPEGSVSTLKIQRTERGDSAVYLCASSLTRAERRTGELFFGEGSRLTVL.